This passage covers 2 T cell receptor beta chains from one sample sequenced in a study of blood T cells in healthy people across ages. Through a sample-barcoded 5' primer and a J-beta primer mix, a second PCR was run for about 7 to 12 cycles. TCRdb used MiXCR to reprocess the 5' RACE reads, holding one entry per CDR3 protein. Of 1.5 million or so distinct CDR3 sequences in the sample, under 55% are singletons; the top ten hold 4%. Sequencing was done on a sample of blood. The receptors were sampled from a woman between 18 and 30 years old in good health.

The chain uses TRBV29-1 and TRBJ2-7; possible D gene TRBD1, 6 bases. Trimming removed 5 bases at V and 2 bases at J, with 10 bases between. Germline lookup yields CDR1 SQVTM and CDR2 ANQGSEA. The CDR3 sequence is 12 residues long. CDR3 in amino acids: CSVRRGPYEQYF. The CDR3 DNA is TGCAGCGTTCGCAGGGGACCCTACGAGCAGTACTTC.

This chain links TRBV7-2 with TRBJ2-3; 8 positions match TRBD2. Germline V gives CDR1 SGHTA, CDR2 FQGNSA. Losses at the gene ends were 2 bases for V and 3 bases for J; bases not matched to a gene: 16. This CDR3 is 19 amino acids long. CDR3 in DNA: TGTGCCAGCAGCTTACGAATACGGACTAGCCCTATTGAGACAGATACGCAGTATTTT. It translates to CASSLRIRTSPIETDTQYF.